A selection of T cell receptor beta chains follows, all from one sample in a study of beta chain features in type 1 diabetes. Sequencing used immunoSEQ multiplex PCR; TCRdb keeps in-frame clones, though not all of them. The sample shows hundreds of thousands of clones, around 15% of them seen only once. Material for sequencing was naive CD4+ T cells from blood. All receptors come from a man in his late teens or twenties with type 1 diabetes. Both conserved end residues are part of each CDR3. D genes are given only for firm matches. The listing skips clone size in some rows; elsewhere it reads once, few, many or a size class.

abundance	d_gene	v_gene	j_gene	CDR3aa	CDR3nt
NA	TRBD1	TRBV7-2	TRBJ1-2	CASPDRGYGYTF	TGTGCCAGCCCGGACAGGGGCTATGGCTACACCTTC
NA	TRBD1	TRBV27	TRBJ2-2	CASSFDRGDTGELFF	TGTGCCAGCAGCTTCGACAGGGGGGACACCGGGGAGCTGTTTTTT
NA	NA	TRBV30	TRBJ1-1	CAWGVMNTEAFF	TGTGCCTGGGGGGTTATGAACACTGAAGCTTTCTTT
few	TRBD1	TRBV9	TRBJ2-7	CASSVLGQGLSEQYF	TGTGCCAGCAGCGTACTTGGACAGGGTTTATCCGAGCAGTACTTC
NA	NA	TRBV30	TRBJ1-1	CAWSVQGTEAFF	TGTGCCTGGAGTGTACAAGGAACTGAAGCTTTCTTT
few	NA	TRBV10-1	TRBJ2-2	CASSLDTGELFF	TGCGCCAGCAGCCTGGACACCGGGGAGCTGTTTTTT
NA	NA	TRBV6-5	TRBJ2-7	CASSYSWVSYEQYF	TGTGCCAGCAGTTACTCGTGGGTCTCCTACGAGCAGTACTTC
few	TRBD1	TRBV15	TRBJ1-2	CATSYPERGQGGYTF	TGTGCCACCAGCTACCCGGAAAGGGGGCAAGGTGGCTACACCTTC
once	NA	TRBV5-1	TRBJ1-2	CASSSSGEGDFGYTF	TGCGCCAGCAGCTCGTCAGGGGAAGGCGACTTTGGCTACACCTTC
few	TRBD1	TRBV6-5	TRBJ1-2	CASREGTANYGYTF	TGTGCCAGCAGGGAAGGGACAGCTAACTATGGCTACACCTTC
NA	TRBD1	TRBV18	TRBJ1-2	CASSRLGQGIDYGYTF	TGTGCCAGCTCACGCCTCGGACAGGGGATCGACTATGGCTACACCTTC
few	TRBD1	TRBV30	TRBJ1-4	CAWSKSGTGVIGEKLFF	TGTGCCTGGAGTAAATCCGGGACAGGGGTAATAGGTGAAAAACTGTTTTTT
NA	NA	TRBV18	TRBJ1-6	CASSPGRDNSPLHF	TGTGCCAGCTCACCTGGAAGGGATAATTCACCCCTCCACTTT
NA	NA	TRBV30	TRBJ2-5	CAWGTTQETQYF	TGTGCCTGGGGGACAACGCAAGAGACCCAGTACTTC
NA	NA	TRBV6-5	TRBJ1-1	CASSLEGGGDTEAFF	TGTGCCAGCAGCCTAGAAGGGGGAGGCGACACTGAAGCTTTCTTT
few	NA	TRBV28	TRBJ1-5	CASLYSGGYQPQHF	TGTGCCAGCCTTTACTCGGGGGGCTATCAGCCCCAGCATTTT
NA	NA	TRBV11-3	TRBJ2-3	CASSLGGDTDTQYF	TGTGCCAGCAGCTTGGGTGGAGACACAGATACGCAGTATTTT
NA	NA	TRBV29-1	TRBJ2-5	CSERGAGAETQYF	TGCAGCGAGAGGGGGGCCGGGGCCGAGACCCAGTACTTC
few	NA	TRBV7-9	TRBJ2-3	CASSLGPASTDTQYF	TGTGCCAGCAGCCTGGGACCGGCTAGCACAGATACGCAGTATTTT
NA	NA	TRBV6-1	TRBJ2-5	CASSEEWEFGETQYF	TGTGCCAGCAGTGAAGAGTGGGAGTTCGGAGAGACCCAGTACTTC
few	NA	TRBV6-5	TRBJ2-2	CASSRVLITGELFF	TGTGCCAGCAGTCGAGTTCTCATCACCGGGGAGCTGTTTTTT
NA	TRBD1	TRBV7-7	TRBJ2-3	CASSPGTGADTQYF	TGTGCCAGCAGCCCGGGGACAGGGGCAGATACGCAGTATTTT
few	NA	TRBV5-6	TRBJ2-7	CASSADEWGEQYF	TGTGCCAGCAGCGCGGATGAATGGGGCGAGCAGTACTTC
NA	NA	TRBV2	TRBJ1-2	CASSDGYGYTF	TGTGCCAGCAGTGATGGCTATGGCTACACCTTC
NA	NA	TRBV5-1	TRBJ1-5	CASSLGPDQPQHF	TGCGCCAGCAGCTTGGGTCCGGATCAGCCCCAGCATTTT
NA	NA	TRBV2	TRBJ2-6	CASRRQSSGANVLTF	TGTGCCAGCAGAAGACAGAGCTCTGGGGCCAACGTCCTGACTTTC
NA	NA	TRBV30	TRBJ2-7	CAWSVRGTHSYEQYF	TGTGCCTGGAGTGTTAGGGGGACCCACTCCTACGAGCAGTACTTC
NA	TRBD1	TRBV29-1	TRBJ1-1	CSVLQGLNTEAFF	TGCAGCGTTCTACAGGGGTTGAACACTGAAGCTTTCTTT
few	NA	TRBV12-2	TRBJ1-2	CASRDATPRGVYGYTF	TGTGCAAGTCGCGATGCCACCCCCCGGGGCGTCTATGGCTACACCTTC
few	NA	TRBV20-1	TRBJ2-5	CSFAGEETQYF	TGCAGTTTCGCCGGGGAAGAGACCCAGTACTTC
few	NA	TRBV4-1	TRBJ1-2	CASSPGRAGTYGYTF	TGCGCCAGCAGCCCCGGGCGGGCGGGAACTTATGGCTACACCTTC
NA	NA	TRBV5-4	TRBJ2-1	CASSLDNNEQFF	TGTGCCAGCAGCTTGGACAACAATGAGCAGTTCTTC
NA	NA	TRBV28	TRBJ1-2	CASSFTDYGYTF	TGTGCCAGCAGTTTCACGGACTATGGCTACACCTTC
few	NA	TRBV27	TRBJ2-7	CASSLSLGLPFEQYF	TGTGCCAGCAGTTTAAGTCTGGGTCTGCCCTTCGAGCAGTACTTC
NA	TRBD2	TRBV11-3	TRBJ2-3	CASSPGLATDTQYF	TGTGCCAGCAGCCCTGGACTAGCAACAGATACGCAGTATTTT
NA	NA	TRBV5-8	TRBJ1-3	CASSSQGSLRGNTIYF	TGTGCCAGCAGCTCACAAGGGAGCCTGAGGGGAAACACCATATATTTT
NA	NA	TRBV9	TRBJ1-3	CASSADQISGNTIYF	TGTGCCAGCAGCGCCGACCAGATCTCTGGAAACACCATATATTTT
NA	NA	TRBV6-5	TRBJ2-1	CASSNRVSYNEQFF	TGTGCCAGCAGTAACAGGGTTTCCTACAATGAGCAGTTCTTC
few	NA	TRBV7-8	TRBJ2-5	CASSIYWGDFETQYF	TGTGCCAGCAGCATCTATTGGGGGGATTTCGAGACCCAGTACTTC
NA	NA	TRBV29-1	TRBJ1-2	CSVSGTDTNYGYTF	TGCAGCGTTTCCGGGACTGATACTAACTATGGCTACACCTTC
few	NA	TRBV6-5	TRBJ1-2	CASSYSTRLGGYTF	TGTGCCAGCAGTTACTCGACCAGGCTAGGTGGCTACACCTTC
NA	TRBD2	TRBV11-2	TRBJ2-5	CASTAGESQYF	TGTGCCAGCACGGCGGGGGAGAGCCAGTACTTC
few	NA	TRBV29-1	TRBJ2-1	CSVDGDEQFF	TGCAGCGTTGACGGGGATGAGCAGTTCTTC
few	NA	TRBV19	TRBJ2-6	CASSELPSTDSGANVLTF	TGTGCCAGTAGCGAGCTCCCGAGCACAGACTCTGGGGCCAACGTCCTGACTTTC
NA	TRBD2	TRBV5-1	TRBJ2-7	CASSLAFSGGSYEQYF	TGCGCCAGCAGCTTGGCCTTTAGCGGGGGATCCTACGAGCAGTACTTC
NA	TRBD1	TRBV15	TRBJ2-1	CATSRGQGDEQFF	TGTGCCACCAGCAGAGGACAGGGTGATGAGCAGTTCTTC
NA	NA	TRBV2	TRBJ1-2	CASCQDSRYGYTF	TGTGCCAGCTGCCAGGACAGTCGGTATGGCTACACCTTC
few	NA	TRBV6-4	TRBJ2-1	CASPGAAYNEQFF	TGTGCCAGCCCAGGGGCGGCGTACAATGAGCAGTTCTTC
few	NA	TRBV11-2	TRBJ2-5	CASSLDQETQYF	TGTGCCAGCAGCTTAGATCAAGAGACCCAGTACTTC
few	NA	TRBV9	TRBJ1-3	CASSVASGTSSGNTIYF	TGTGCCAGCAGCGTAGCCTCGGGCACGAGCTCTGGAAACACCATATATTTT
few	NA	TRBV6-1	TRBJ2-5	CASSDPSVAQYF	TGTGCCAGCAGTGACCCCTCCGTCGCCCAGTACTTC
NA	NA	TRBV30	TRBJ1-1	CAWRRAGGTEAFF	TGTGCCTGGAGGAGGGCCGGGGGCACTGAAGCTTTCTTT
NA	NA	TRBV7-6	TRBJ2-1	CASSLGIGTFF	TGTGCCAGCAGCTTAGGAATTGGGACGTTCTTC
few	NA	TRBV15	TRBJ1-6	CATSRDGNSPLHF	TGTGCCACCAGCAGGGACGGGAATTCACCCCTCCACTTT
NA	NA	TRBV18	TRBJ2-1	CASSPENNEQFF	TGTGCCAGCTCACCGGAGAACAATGAGCAGTTCTTC